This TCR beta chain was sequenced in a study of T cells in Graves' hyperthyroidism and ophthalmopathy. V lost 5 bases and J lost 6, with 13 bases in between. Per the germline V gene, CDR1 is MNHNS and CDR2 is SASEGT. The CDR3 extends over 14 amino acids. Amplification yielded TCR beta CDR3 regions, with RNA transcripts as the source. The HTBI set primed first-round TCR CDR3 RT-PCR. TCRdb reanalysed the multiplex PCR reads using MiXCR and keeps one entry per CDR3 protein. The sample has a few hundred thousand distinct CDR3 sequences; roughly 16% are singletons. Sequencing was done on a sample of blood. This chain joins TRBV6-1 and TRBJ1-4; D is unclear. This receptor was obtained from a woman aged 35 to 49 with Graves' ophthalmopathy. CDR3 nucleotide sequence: TGTGCCAGCAGTTCGCGGACTGGCGATGAAAAACTGTTTTTT. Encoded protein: CASSSRTGDEKLFF.